The 5 T cell receptor beta chains presented below share a single source sample, sequenced in a study of cytomegalovirus exposure and HLA in healthy donors. PCR employed 60 Vbeta and 13 Jbeta primers. Sequencing used immunoSEQ multiplex PCR; TCRdb keeps in-frame clones, though not all of them. The sample lists 220,000 or so clones, roughly 75% seen once, with approximately 1.7% in the top ten. Material: PBMCs. These receptors were obtained from a woman aged 25 to 45 in good health and CMV-seronegative.

The chain joins TRBV30 to TRBJ2-5, with 9 bases aligning to TRBD2. The junction had 3 bases not matched to a gene; V was cut back by 3 bases and J by 4 bases. The CDR3 is 13 residues long. Germline V lookup: CDR1 GTSNPN, CDR2 SVGIG (reference sequence). The CDR3 loop is CAWRLAGVETQYF. The CDR3, as DNA: TGTGCCTGGAGATTAGCGGGAGTAGAGACCCAGTACTTC. Full variable domain (outside the CDR3, taken from reference TRBV30 and TRBJ2-5): SQTIHQWPATLVQPVGSPLSLECTVEGTSNPNLYWYRQAAGRGLQLLFYSVGIGQISSEVPQNLSASRPQDRQFILSSKKLLLSDSGFYLCAWRLAGVETQYFGPGTRLLVL.

V usage is TRBV19 and J usage is TRBJ1-1, with no clear D. V shed 0 bases and J shed 6 bases, with 11 bases lying between them. CDR1 and CDR2 (germline): LNHDA, SQIVND (reference sequence). This CDR3 comprises 14 residues. CDR3 coding DNA: TGTGCCAGTAGTATAGATCTTAGCAGACCTGAAGCTTTCTTT. It encodes CASSIDLSRPEAFF.

This sequence joins TRBV19 and TRBJ2-7; TRBD1 might be the D (6 bases). The V and J ends lost 3 bases and 0 bases respectively, with 9 bases between them. This CDR3 is built from 14 residues. In germline, CDR1 is LNHDA, CDR2 SQIVND (reference sequence). CDR3 nucleotide sequence: TGTGCCAGTAGTATCGACAGGAACTCCTACGAGCAGTACTTC. Its translation is CASSIDRNSYEQYF. Full variable domain (missing parts from reference TRBV19 and TRBJ2-7): DGGITQSPKYLFRKEGQNVTLSCEQNLNHDAMYWYRQDPGQGLRLIYYSQIVNDFQKGDIAEGYSVSREKKESFPLTVTSAQKNPTAFYLCASSIDRNSYEQYFGPGTRLTVT.

V is TRBV13 and J is TRBJ1-6; perhaps TRBD1 as D (5 bases). In germline, CDR1 is PRHDT, CDR2 FYEKMQ (reference sequence). CDR3 length: 17 amino acids. The V gene lost 0 bases and the J gene lost 10 bases, with 19 bases spanning the gap. This chain's CDR3 is CASSLGRGRAIGSPLHF. Here the CDR3 DNA reads TGTGCCAGCAGCTTAGGTCGCGGCAGGGCTATTGGGTCACCCCTCCACTTT.

The chain uses TRBV7-8 and TRBJ2-7, with 9 bases that match TRBD1. CDR3 length equals 15 residues. Germline V CDR1 and CDR2: SGHVS, FQNEAQ. V was clipped by 5 bases and J by 5 bases; unmatched bases: 10. In DNA, the CDR3 is TGTGCCAGCAGCAATTGGGACAGGGTGAGCGACGAGCAGTACTTC. Protein product: CASSNWDRVSDEQYF. Filled out from reference TRBV7-8 and TRBJ2-7, the complete variable domain reads GAGVSQSPRYKVAKRGQDVALRCDPISGHVSLFWYQQALGQGPEFLTYFQNEAQLDKSGLPSDRFFAERPEGSVSTLKIQRTQQEDSAVYLCASSNWDRVSDEQYFGPGTRLTVT.